A selection of T cell receptor beta chains follows, all from one sample in a study of regulatory T cells in long-lasting Graves disease. TCRdb fed the multiplex PCR reads into MiXCR, producing one record per CDR3 protein. Here the sample spans about 220,000 distinct CDR3 sequences, around a fifth being singletons. These same records also appear under a second study, on T cells in Graves' hyperthyroidism and ophthalmopathy.

This specimen was peripheral blood mononuclear cells (PBMCs), taken at new diagnosis, from a patient treated with antithyroid drugs. The origin of the receptors is a woman aged 25 to 45 with Graves disease. Both conserved end residues are part of each CDR3. A D gene is named only where the DNA matches it firmly. Where a row states a size, it is once, few, many or the class of an expanded clone; other rows omit it.

v_call	clone_size	j_call	d_call	cdr3_nt	cdr3_aa
TRBV11-2	many	TRBJ2-1	NA	TGTGCCAGCAGCCCCAGCGATGAGCAGTTCTTC	CASSPSDEQFF
TRBV30	few	TRBJ2-7	TRBD1	TGTGCCTGGAGCCCAAGGGTTGGGACAGGGGTGACCTACGAGCAGTACTTC	CAWSPRVGTGVTYEQYF
TRBV20-1	few	TRBJ1-2	NA	TGCAGTGCTAGAGTCGACAGCTATGGCTACACCTTC	CSARVDSYGYTF
TRBV20-1	many	TRBJ2-5	TRBD2	TGCAGTGCGGTCGGGACTAGCGGGAGAGCAGAGACCCAGTACTTC	CSAVGTSGRAETQYF
TRBV7-9	NA	TRBJ2-5	NA	TGTGCCAGCAGCGCTTCCGGGGTCCAAGAGACCCAGTACTTC	CASSASGVQETQYF
TRBV12-3/TRBV12-4	many	TRBJ1-5	NA	TGTGCCAGCAGTTTAGTGGGAGAACAACATTTT	CASSLVGEQHF
TRBV28	many	TRBJ1-2	NA	TGTGCCAGCAGAGGACCGACGCGGGCTAACTATGGCTACACCTTC	CASRGPTRANYGYTF
TRBV29-1	many	TRBJ1-1	NA	TGCGTCGGACGTTCCGGTACCTTGAACACTGAAGCTTTCTTT	CVGRSGTLNTEAFF
TRBV28	many	TRBJ2-5	TRBD1	TGTGCCAGCAGTCCCCGACAGGGAGTCCGAGAGACCCAGTACTTC	CASSPRQGVRETQYF
TRBV30	many	TRBJ1-1	TRBD1	TGTGCCTGGAGGAAACTTAACAGGGGAAACACTGAAGCTTTCTTT	CAWRKLNRGNTEAFF
TRBV6-5	many	TRBJ1-6	TRBD1	TGTGCCAGCAGTTACAGGGGGCCGTCACCCCTCCACTTT	CASSYRGPSPLHF
TRBV7-3	many	TRBJ2-6	NA	TGTGCCAGCAGCCCACGGCCGGCCGGGGCCAACGTCCTGACTTTC	CASSPRPAGANVLTF
TRBV30	many	TRBJ1-1	NA	TGTGCCTGGAGTCCCTGGACTGGGAACACTGAAGCTTTCTTT	CAWSPWTGNTEAFF
TRBV28	many	TRBJ2-3	TRBD2	TGTGCCAGCTATGATAGCGGGAGGCCAGATACGCAGTATTTT	CASYDSGRPDTQYF
TRBV10-2	many	TRBJ1-2	NA	TGCGCCAGCAGTGACCAGGGAAGAGGGGGCTACACCTTC	CASSDQGRGGYTF
TRBV20-1	many	TRBJ1-2	NA	TGCAGTGCTAGATCCGCGTCAAGCTATGGCTACACCTTC	CSARSASSYGYTF
TRBV6-2/TRBV6-3	few	TRBJ2-2	NA	TGTGCCAGCAGTTACGGAGGGGCCGGGGAGCTGTTTTTT	CASSYGGAGELFF
TRBV19	many	TRBJ1-5	TRBD1	TGTGCCAGTATCGGGACAGGGGCTTACGGAAATCAGCCCCAGCATTTT	CASIGTGAYGNQPQHF
TRBV12-3/TRBV12-4	once	TRBJ2-7	NA	TGTGCCAGCAGCTGGGGTAGCGCCTACGAGCAGTACTTC	CASSWGSAYEQYF
TRBV27	many	TRBJ1-1	NA	TGTGCCAGCAGCTCGGGGAACACTGAAGCTTTCTTT	CASSSGNTEAFF
TRBV20-1	NA	TRBJ1-2	TRBD1	TGCAGTGCTAGTGGGGGACAGGGGAACTATGGCTACACCTTC	CSASGGQGNYGYTF
TRBV3-1	NA	TRBJ1-1	NA	TGTGCCAGCAGCCATACAAGGAAGACTGAAGCTTTCTTT	CASSHTRKTEAFF
TRBV19	NA	TRBJ1-5	NA	TGTGCCAGTGCAAAGGAGTATGCGGGACAGCCCCAGCATTTT	CASAKEYAGQPQHF
TRBV19	many	TRBJ2-7	TRBD2	TGTGCCAGTAGTATCGCGGGAGGGCCGTTGGGCTACGAGCAGTACTTC	CASSIAGGPLGYEQYF
TRBV30	many	TRBJ2-1	TRBD2	TGTGCCTGGAAGCCTAGCGGGGGGAACTACAATGAGCAGTTCTTC	CAWKPSGGNYNEQFF
TRBV6-2/TRBV6-3	many	TRBJ2-1	NA	TGTGCTACAGGGAGGAGGAATGAGCAGTTCTTC	CATGRRNEQFF